This TCR beta chain was documented in a study of cytotoxic CD8 clonotypes in ibrutinib-treated CLL. In the study overall: Enrolment comprised around twelve relapsed/refractory and some 15 treatment-naive patients; about 18 were IGHV unmutated. Treatment had run for a median about 12 months, range 6 to 36, when response samples were taken.

With 2 bases removed from V and 0 bases from J, the gap between germline ends came to 11 bases. Germline CDR1 MNHEY, CDR2 SVGAGI. The CDR3 has 16 amino acids. Notes on this clone: The antigen is undetermined.

Findings and caveats of the study: Pretreatment clonality was elevated relative to age-matched healthy donors and paralleled circulating CD8+ T-cell counts.

Clones were sequenced by immunoSEQ multiplex PCR, and TCRdb holds only the in-frame ones, with some missing. The sample records around 140,000 clones, around 82% being singletons. V gene TRBV6-5 combines with J gene TRBJ2-1; D uncertain. The TCR was taken from a human donor with chronic lymphocytic leukemia. Source: PBMCs, taken after 36 months of ibrutinib treatment. In DNA form, the CDR3 reads TGTGCCAGCAGTTACAATGGGGTTAGCTCCTACAATGAGCAGTTCTTC. Its translation: CASSYNGVSSYNEQFF.